This T cell receptor (beta chain) originates from a study of neurological immune-mediated disorders. Study results and caveats: One related-CDR3 cluster, identified by phylogenetic grouping, held the repertoires of 18 of 34 multiple sclerosis patients and was a possible signature. None of the CDR3 amino acid sequences of expanded clones were shared across subjects, and this suggested private repertoires in all groups.

TCRdb used MiXCR to reprocess the 5' RACE reads, holding one entry per CDR3 protein. The profile shows about 55,000 distinct CDR3 sequences, over 4% of them singletons. This CDR3 region has 15 residues. The V end lost 7 bases, the J end lost 4 bases, and 18 bases lay between the germline ends. Germline CDR1 is SGHVS and CDR2 is FQNEAQ. This clonotype came up a few times. Its antigen is unidentified. The sample taken for sequencing was PBMCs. This clonotype originated in a man aged 50 to 59 with multiple sclerosis. The V gene is TRBV7-8, the J gene TRBJ2-3, with D possibly TRBD1 on 6 matching bases. The CDR3 DNA follows: TGTGCCAGCAACGTCGACAGGAACCTCCCAGATACGCAGTATTTT. It codes for CASNVDRNLPDTQYF.